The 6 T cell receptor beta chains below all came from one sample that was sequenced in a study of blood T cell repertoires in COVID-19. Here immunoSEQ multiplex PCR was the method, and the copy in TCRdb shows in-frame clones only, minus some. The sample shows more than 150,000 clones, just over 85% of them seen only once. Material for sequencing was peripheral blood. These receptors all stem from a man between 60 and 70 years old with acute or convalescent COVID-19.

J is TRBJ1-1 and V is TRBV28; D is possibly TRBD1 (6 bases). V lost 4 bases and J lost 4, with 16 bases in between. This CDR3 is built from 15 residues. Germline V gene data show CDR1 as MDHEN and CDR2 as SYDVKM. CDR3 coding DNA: TGTGCCAGCAGTTCTATTACAGGGTGGGGCACTGAAGCTTTCTTT. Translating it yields CASSSITGWGTEAFF.

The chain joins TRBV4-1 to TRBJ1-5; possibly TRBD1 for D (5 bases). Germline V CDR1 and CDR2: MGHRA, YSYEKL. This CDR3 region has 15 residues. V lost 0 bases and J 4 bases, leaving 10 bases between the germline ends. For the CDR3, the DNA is TGCGCCAGCAGCCAAGAGGGAAGGGGAAATCAGCCCCAGCATTTT. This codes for CASSQEGRGNQPQHF.

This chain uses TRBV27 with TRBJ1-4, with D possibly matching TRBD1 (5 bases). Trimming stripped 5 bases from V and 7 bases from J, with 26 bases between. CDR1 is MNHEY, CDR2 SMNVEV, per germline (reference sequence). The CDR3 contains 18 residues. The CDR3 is CASSPSYKSQGLGEKLFF. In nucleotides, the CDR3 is TGTGCCAGCAGTCCATCCTACAAATCCCAGGGTCTCGGTGAAAAACTGTTTTTT.

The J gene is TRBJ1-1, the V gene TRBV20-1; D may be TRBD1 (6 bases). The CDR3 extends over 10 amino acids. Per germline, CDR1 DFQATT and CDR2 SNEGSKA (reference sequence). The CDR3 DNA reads TGCAGAGCAGGGGATACTGAAGCTTTCTTT. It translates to CRAGDTEAFF.

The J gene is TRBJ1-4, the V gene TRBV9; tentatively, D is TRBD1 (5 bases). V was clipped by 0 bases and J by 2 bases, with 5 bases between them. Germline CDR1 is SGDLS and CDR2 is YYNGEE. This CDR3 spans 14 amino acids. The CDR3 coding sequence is TGTGCCAGCAGCGTAGGACAGACTAATGAAAAACTGTTTTTT. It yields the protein CASSVGQTNEKLFF. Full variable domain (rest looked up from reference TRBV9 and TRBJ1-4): DSGVTQTPKHLITATGQRVTLRCSPRSGDLSVYWYQQSLDQGLQFLIQYYNGEERAKGNILERFSAQQFPDLHSELNLSSLELGDSALYFCASSVGQTNEKLFFGSGTQLSVL.

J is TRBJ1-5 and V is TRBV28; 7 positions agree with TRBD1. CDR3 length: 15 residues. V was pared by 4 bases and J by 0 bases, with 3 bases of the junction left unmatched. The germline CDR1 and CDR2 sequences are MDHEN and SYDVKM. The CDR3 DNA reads TGTGCCAGCAGTTCGGGACAGATTAGCAATCAGCCCCAGCATTTT. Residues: CASSSGQISNQPQHF.